The T cell receptor beta chain described here comes from a study of shared clonotypes between healthy human individuals. Findings and limits, study-wide: Clonotypes that were shared across four donors made up approximately 5.1% of naive CD4 clonotypes.

Note on this clone: What it recognizes is unknown. The sample contains more than one DNA sequence encoding this CDR3.

Produced via immunoSEQ multiplex PCR; TCRdb's table is partial and in-frame only. In the table there are 2 million to 2.5 million clones, more than 85% of which are singletons. The CDR3 contains 13 residues. V lost 3 bases and J 1 base, leaving 6 bases between the germline ends. The V gene's germline CDR1 is MNHNY and CDR2 SVGAGI (reference sequence). Splitting of CD4+ cells produced CD45RA+ naive and CD45RA-negative memory subsets. V gene TRBV6-6 combines with J gene TRBJ1-1; possible D gene TRBD1, 5 bases. The material sequenced was naive CD4+ T cells from PBMCs. Subset here: CD45RA+ positively selected. This sequence originates from a man in his late teens or twenties in good health. Some clones in this sample may be carry-over from other donors' samples. This CDR3 is CASSYGQNTEAFF. The CDR3 DNA follows: TGTGCCAGCAGTTATGGACAGAACACTGAAGCTTTCTTT.